The clone carrying this T cell receptor beta chain was observed a handful of times. This entry is derived from a study of long-term antiretroviral therapy in people with HIV. Germline lookup yields CDR1 WNHNN and CDR2 SYGVQD (reference sequence). The V and J ends lost 7 bases and 7 bases respectively, with 11 bases between them. This CDR3 region has 12 residues. immunoSEQ v3.0 was run at survey level. Libraries were prepared by immunoSEQ multiplex PCR; TCRdb keeps only in-frame clonotypes and omits some of them. The table lists fewer than 15,000 clones, 79% of them singletons. The sequence was obtained from a woman in her thirties or forties with HIV. This specimen consisted of unsorted PBMCs, obtained 0.8 years before starting antiretroviral therapy. This chain connects TRBV10-1 to TRBJ1-5; D unresolved. CDR3 nucleotides: TGCGCCAGCACTGCCGGAGGGCAGCCCCAGCATTTT. This sequence encodes CASTAGGQPQHF.